This note documents a single T cell receptor beta chain sequence. This sample is part of a study of blood T cell repertoires in COVID-19. Across the study: Material from acute and convalescent COVID-19 was sourced from the United States, Italy and Spain. From T cells, B-cell-depleted T cells, or PBMCs came the material, which was cDNA or gDNA.

Authors' data handling: Nucleated cell number was recorded as an estimate derived from reference gene primer amplification. Only in-frame clones appear in the TCRdb table, and some are missing; sequencing was by immunoSEQ multiplex PCR. That table is the source of V, J and clone size, and D and trimming were worked out from the DNA. The repertoire holds 100,000 to 150,000 clones, with about 85% as singletons. Sequencing was performed on peripheral blood. The TCR was taken from a man in his 70s with acute or convalescent COVID-19.

The CDR3 is CASSPGSGELFF. DNA of the CDR3: TGCGCCAGCTCCCCGGGGTCCGGGGAGCTGTTTTTT. The rearrangement uses TRBV5-1 and TRBJ2-2; D is possibly TRBD2 (5 bases). V was pared by 7 bases and J by 6 bases, with 10 bases between. CDR3 length: 12 amino acids. Germline V gives CDR1 SGHRS, CDR2 YFSETQ.